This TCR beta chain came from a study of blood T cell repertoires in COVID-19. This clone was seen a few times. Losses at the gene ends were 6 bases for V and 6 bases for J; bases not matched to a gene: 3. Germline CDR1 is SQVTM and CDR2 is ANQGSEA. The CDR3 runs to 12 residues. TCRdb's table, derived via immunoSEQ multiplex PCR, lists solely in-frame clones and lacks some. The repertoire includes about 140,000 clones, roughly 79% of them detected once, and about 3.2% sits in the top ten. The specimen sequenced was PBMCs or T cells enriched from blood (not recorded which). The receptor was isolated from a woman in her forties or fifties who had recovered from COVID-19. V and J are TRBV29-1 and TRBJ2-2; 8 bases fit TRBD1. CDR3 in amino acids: CSVSQGAGELFF. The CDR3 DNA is TGCAGCGTATCACAGGGGGCCGGGGAGCTGTTTTTT.